The clone carrying this TCR beta chain appeared a few times. MiXCR, run by TCRdb on the 5' RACE reads, gives a single entry per CDR3 protein. Here the sample spans about 50,000 distinct CDR3 sequences, around 26% being singletons. Input material: naive CD4+ T cells sorted from blood. The sample's subset: naive CD4+ T cells, CD4+CD45RA+CD25-. The receptor was isolated from a female donor with breast cancer.

The CDR3 here is CASSSSGFGTYEQYF. Here the CDR3 DNA reads TGTGCCAGCAGCTCCTCGGGGTTTGGAACCTACGAGCAGTACTTC. V and J are TRBV7-8 and TRBJ2-7, with a tentative D call TRBD2 (5 bases). The germline V and J ends were trimmed by 4 bases and 2 bases, with 15 bases remaining between them. The CDR3 is 15 amino acids. The germline V gene encodes CDR1 SGHVS and CDR2 FQNEAQ.